The clone carrying this T cell receptor beta chain was found many times. Its cognate antigen is unknown. Documented time point: pre-sensitization, week 0. Treatment indicated: therapeutic diphenylcyclopropenone sensitization with weekly scalp DPC. This record belongs to a study of human T cells and chemical hapten exposure. TCRdb re-analysed the RACE reads in MiXCR, keeping a single row per CDR3 protein. The repertoire consists of 62,000 or so distinct CDR3 sequences, with roughly 9.7% occurring once and the leading ten covering approximately 5%. CDR3 length equals 15 residues. CDR1 SGHVS and CDR2 FNYEAQ come from the germline V gene. The V segment lost 8 bases and the J segment 4 bases; nucleotides outside the gene matches: 10. Points from the study as a whole: Significantly more large CDR3 similarity clusters were formed by expanded TCRs than by controls. The donor cohort had alopecia, so its immune response may not match that of healthy people.

This clonotype was obtained from a woman between 50 and 59 years old with alopecia areata. Some clones in this sample may be carry-over from other donors' samples. The sample in question was whole blood, obtained in connection with sensitization to the hapten diphenylcyclopropenone (DPC). The chain couples TRBV7-6 to TRBJ2-2; 7 bases agree with TRBD1. Here the CDR3 reads CASRMVQGVTGELFF. Written as DNA, the CDR3 is TGTGCCAGCCGGATGGTGCAGGGGGTCACCGGGGAGCTGTTTTTT.